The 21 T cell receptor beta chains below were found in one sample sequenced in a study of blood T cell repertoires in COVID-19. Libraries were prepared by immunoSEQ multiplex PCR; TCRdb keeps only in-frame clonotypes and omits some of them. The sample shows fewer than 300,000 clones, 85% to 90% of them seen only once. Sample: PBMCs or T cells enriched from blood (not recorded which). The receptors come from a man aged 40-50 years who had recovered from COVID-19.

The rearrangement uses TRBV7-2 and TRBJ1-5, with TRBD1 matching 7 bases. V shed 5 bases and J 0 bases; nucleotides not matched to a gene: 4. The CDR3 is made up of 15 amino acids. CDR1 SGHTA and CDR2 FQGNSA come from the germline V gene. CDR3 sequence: CASSVDRVSNQPQHF. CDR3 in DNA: TGTGCCAGCAGCGTCGACAGGGTTAGCAATCAGCCCCAGCATTTT.

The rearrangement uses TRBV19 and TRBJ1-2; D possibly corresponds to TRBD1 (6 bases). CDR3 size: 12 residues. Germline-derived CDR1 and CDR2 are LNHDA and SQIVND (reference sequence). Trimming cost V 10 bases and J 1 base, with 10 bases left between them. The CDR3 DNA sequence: TGTGCCACCTACAGGGTTAACTATGGCTACACCTTC. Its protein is CATYRVNYGYTF.

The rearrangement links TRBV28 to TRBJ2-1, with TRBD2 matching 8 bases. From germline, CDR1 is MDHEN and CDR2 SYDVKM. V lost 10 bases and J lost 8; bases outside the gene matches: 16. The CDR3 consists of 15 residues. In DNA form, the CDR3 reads TGTGCCACTCTTCGGACTAGCAGGAAAAGGGATGAGCAGTTCTTC. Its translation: CATLRTSRKRDEQFF.

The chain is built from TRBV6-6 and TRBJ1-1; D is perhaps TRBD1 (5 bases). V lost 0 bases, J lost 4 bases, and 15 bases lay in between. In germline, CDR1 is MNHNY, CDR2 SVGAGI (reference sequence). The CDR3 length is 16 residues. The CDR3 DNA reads TGTGCCAGCAGTTACTCACACCACCCTAGGGGCACTGAAGCTTTCTTT. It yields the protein CASSYSHHPRGTEAFF.

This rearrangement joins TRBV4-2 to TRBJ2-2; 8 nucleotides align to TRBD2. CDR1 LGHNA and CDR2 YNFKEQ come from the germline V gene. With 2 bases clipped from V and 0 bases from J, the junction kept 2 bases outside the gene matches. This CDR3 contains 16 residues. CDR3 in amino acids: CASSQTSGSNTGELFF. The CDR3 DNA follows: TGTGCCAGCAGCCAAACTAGCGGCTCGAACACCGGGGAGCTGTTTTTT.

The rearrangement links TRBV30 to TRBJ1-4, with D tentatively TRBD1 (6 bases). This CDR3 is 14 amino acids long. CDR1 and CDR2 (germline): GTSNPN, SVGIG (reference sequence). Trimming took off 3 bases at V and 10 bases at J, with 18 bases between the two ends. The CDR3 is CAWSGGAQGGKLFF. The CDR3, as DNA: TGTGCCTGGAGCGGGGGGGCCCAGGGAGGAAAACTGTTTTTT.

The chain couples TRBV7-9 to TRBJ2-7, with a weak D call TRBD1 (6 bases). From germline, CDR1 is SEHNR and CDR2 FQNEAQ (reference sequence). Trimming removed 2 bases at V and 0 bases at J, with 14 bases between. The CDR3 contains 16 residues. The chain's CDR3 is CASSLPRDTVSYEQYF. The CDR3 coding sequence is TGTGCCAGCAGCTTACCCCGGGACACCGTCTCCTACGAGCAGTACTTC.

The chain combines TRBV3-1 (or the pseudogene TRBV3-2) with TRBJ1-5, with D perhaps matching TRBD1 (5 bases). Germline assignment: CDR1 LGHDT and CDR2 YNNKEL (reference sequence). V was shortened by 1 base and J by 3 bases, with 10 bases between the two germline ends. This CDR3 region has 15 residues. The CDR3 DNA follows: TGTGCCAGCAGCCAAGGCCGACAGATCAATCAGCCCCAGCATTTT. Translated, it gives CASSQGRQINQPQHF.

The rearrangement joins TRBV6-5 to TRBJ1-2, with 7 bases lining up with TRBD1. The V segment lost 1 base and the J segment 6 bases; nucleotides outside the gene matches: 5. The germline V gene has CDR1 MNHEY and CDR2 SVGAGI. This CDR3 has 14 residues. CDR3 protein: CASSYFEGANGYTF. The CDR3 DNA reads TGTGCCAGCAGTTACTTCGAGGGGGCCAATGGCTACACCTTC.

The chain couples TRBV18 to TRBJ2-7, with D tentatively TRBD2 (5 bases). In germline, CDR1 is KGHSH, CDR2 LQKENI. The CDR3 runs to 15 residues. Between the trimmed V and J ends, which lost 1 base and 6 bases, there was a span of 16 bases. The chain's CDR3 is CASSPRVGVDAEQYF. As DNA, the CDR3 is TGTGCCAGCTCACCACGGGTCGGGGTCGACGCCGAGCAGTACTTC.

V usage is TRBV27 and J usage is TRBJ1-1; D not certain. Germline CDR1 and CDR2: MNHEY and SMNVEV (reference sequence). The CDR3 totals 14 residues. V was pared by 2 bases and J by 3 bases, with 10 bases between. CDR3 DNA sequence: TGTGCCAGCAGTTTAACCGGGTGGGACACTGAAGCTTTCTTT. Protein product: CASSLTGWDTEAFF.

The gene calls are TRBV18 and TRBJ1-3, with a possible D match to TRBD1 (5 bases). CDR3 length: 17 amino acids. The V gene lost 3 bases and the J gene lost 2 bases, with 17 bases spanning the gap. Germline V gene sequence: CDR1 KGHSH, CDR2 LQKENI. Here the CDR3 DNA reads TGTGCCAGCTCACCGGCCGGGGGTCCTATCGCTGGAAACACCATATATTTT. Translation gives CASSPAGGPIAGNTIYF.

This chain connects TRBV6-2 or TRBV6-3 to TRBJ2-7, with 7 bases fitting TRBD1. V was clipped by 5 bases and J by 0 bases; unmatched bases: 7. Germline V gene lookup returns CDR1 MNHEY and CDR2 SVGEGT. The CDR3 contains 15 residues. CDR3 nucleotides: TGTGCCAGCAGTACCGGGACAGTGAACTCCTACGAGCAGTACTTC. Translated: CASSTGTVNSYEQYF.

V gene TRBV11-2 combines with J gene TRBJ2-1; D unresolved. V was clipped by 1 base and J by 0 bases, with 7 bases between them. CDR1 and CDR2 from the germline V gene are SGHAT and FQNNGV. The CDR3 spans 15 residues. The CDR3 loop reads CASSLVRSSYNEQFF. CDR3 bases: TGTGCCAGCAGCTTAGTCAGAAGCTCCTACAATGAGCAGTTCTTC.

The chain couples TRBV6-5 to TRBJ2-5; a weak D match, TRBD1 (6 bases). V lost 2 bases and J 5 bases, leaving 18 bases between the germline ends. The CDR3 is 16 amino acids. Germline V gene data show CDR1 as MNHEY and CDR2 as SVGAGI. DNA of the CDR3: TGTGCCAGCAGTTACGCGACAGGAGATATAATGGAGACCCAGTACTTC. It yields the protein CASSYATGDIMETQYF.

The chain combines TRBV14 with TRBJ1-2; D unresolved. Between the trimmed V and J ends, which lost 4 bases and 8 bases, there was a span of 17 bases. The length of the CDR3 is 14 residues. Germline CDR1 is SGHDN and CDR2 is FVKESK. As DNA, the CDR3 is TGTGCCAGCAGCCCCCGCCCTGAGAGGGAGGGCTACACCTTC. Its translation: CASSPRPEREGYTF.

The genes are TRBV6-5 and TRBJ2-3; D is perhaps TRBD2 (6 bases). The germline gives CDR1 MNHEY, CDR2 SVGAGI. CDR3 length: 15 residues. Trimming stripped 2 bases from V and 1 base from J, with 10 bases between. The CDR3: CASSYPAGGTDTQYF. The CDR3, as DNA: TGTGCCAGCAGTTACCCAGCGGGTGGCACAGATACGCAGTATTTT.

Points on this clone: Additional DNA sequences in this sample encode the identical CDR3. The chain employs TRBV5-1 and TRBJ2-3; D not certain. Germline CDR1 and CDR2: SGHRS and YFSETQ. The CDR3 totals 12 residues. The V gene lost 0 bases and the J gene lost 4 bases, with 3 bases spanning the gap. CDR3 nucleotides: TGCGCCAGCAGCTTGGCGGCAGATACGCAGTATTTT. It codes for CASSLAADTQYF.

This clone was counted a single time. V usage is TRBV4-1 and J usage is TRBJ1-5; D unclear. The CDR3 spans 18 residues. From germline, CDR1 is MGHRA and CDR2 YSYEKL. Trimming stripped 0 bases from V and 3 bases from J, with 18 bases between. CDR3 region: CASSQEVRPAATNQPQHF. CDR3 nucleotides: TGCGCCAGCAGCCAAGAGGTCAGGCCAGCAGCAACCAATCAGCCCCAGCATTTT.

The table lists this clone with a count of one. CDR3 residues: CATSRDLAGGRTDTQYF. The CDR3 DNA reads as TGTGCCACCAGCAGAGATCTAGCGGGAGGGCGGACAGATACGCAGTATTTT. J is TRBJ2-3 and V is TRBV15; 12 nucleotides align to TRBD2. Germline CDR1 LNHNV, CDR2 YYDKDF (reference sequence). V gave up 0 bases and J gave up 3 bases; unmatched junction bases: 4. The CDR3 has 17 amino acids.

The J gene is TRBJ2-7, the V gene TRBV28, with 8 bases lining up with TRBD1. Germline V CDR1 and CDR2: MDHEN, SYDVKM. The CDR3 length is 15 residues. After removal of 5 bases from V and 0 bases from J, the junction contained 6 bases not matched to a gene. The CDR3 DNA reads TGTGCCAGCAGTCCTTACGGGACAGGCTCCTACGAGCAGTACTTC. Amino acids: CASSPYGTGSYEQYF.